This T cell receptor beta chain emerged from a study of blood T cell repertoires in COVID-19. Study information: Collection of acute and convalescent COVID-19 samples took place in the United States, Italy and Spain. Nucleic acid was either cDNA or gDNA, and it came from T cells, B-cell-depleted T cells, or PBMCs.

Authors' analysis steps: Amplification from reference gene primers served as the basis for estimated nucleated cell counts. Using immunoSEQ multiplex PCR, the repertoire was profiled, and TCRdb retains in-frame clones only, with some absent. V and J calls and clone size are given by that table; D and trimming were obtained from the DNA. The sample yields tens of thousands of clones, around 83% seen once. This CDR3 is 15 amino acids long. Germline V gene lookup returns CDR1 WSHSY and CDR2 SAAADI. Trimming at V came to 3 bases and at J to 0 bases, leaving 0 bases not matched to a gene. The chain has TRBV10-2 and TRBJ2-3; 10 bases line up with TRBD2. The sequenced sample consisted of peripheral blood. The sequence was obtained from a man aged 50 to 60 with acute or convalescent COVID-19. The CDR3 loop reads CASSDSGGSTDTQYF. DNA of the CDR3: TGCGCCAGCAGTGATAGCGGGGGGAGCACAGATACGCAGTATTTT.